A single sample gave rise to the 4 T cell receptor beta chains below, sequenced in a study of human T cells and chemical hapten exposure. The time point is: patch test 1, 2 weeks after DPC sensitization. Treatment in this sample: therapeutic diphenylcyclopropenone sensitization with weekly scalp DPC. TCRdb processed the RACE reads anew with MiXCR; each CDR3 protein has one entry. The sample lists 100,000 or so distinct CDR3 sequences, about 10% seen once, with less than 2.5% in the top ten. The source material was whole blood, sampled in connection with sensitization to the hapten diphenylcyclopropenone (DPC). The receptors derive from a man aged 35 to 55 with alopecia areata. Some clones in this sample may be carry-over from other donors' samples.

This clonotype was seen only a few times. The J gene is TRBJ2-3, the V gene TRBV6-2 or TRBV6-3; 14 positions agree with TRBD2. V dropped 6 bases and J dropped 6; count of bases not matched to a gene: 5. CDR3 length: 15 amino acids. Germline values: CDR1 MNHEY, CDR2 SVGEGT. The CDR3: CASSFGTSGSDTQYF. The CDR3 region has the DNA TGTGCCAGCAGCTTTGGGACTAGCGGGAGTGATACGCAGTATTTT.

This clonotype was found a few times. The J gene is TRBJ2-3, the V gene TRBV29-1, with D unclear. Trimming left V 6 bases short and J 3 bases short, with 16 bases between. Germline V gene lookup returns CDR1 SQVTM and CDR2 ANQGSEA. The CDR3 length is 14 residues. CDR3 sequence: CSVADQLPTDTQYF. The CDR3 DNA reads as TGCAGCGTAGCAGATCAGCTGCCGACAGATACGCAGTATTTT.

This clonotype was seen ten or more times. The chain combines TRBV29-1 with TRBJ1-5, with D possibly TRBD1 on 6 matching bases. CDR1 is SQVTM, CDR2 ANQGSEA, per germline. Deletions cut 5 bases from V and 1 base from J, with 12 bases between. The CDR3 runs to 14 residues. The CDR3 coding sequence is TGCAGCGTTAAGACAGGTATAAGCAATCAGCCCCAGCATTTT. Translated: CSVKTGISNQPQHF.

There are many counts of this clonotype. This rearrangement joins TRBV9 to TRBJ1-1, with D uncertain. Trimming shortened V by 1 base and J by 0 bases, and 10 bases separated the two germline ends. The CDR3 extends over 15 amino acids. The V gene's germline CDR1 is SGDLS and CDR2 YYNGEE. Written as DNA, the CDR3 is TGTGCCAGCAGCGTAAAGGCGGGGATGAACACTGAAGCTTTCTTT. Its protein is CASSVKAGMNTEAFF.